These 27 T cell receptor beta chains were sequenced from one sample in a study of blood T cell repertoires in COVID-19. Sequenced by immunoSEQ multiplex PCR; TCRdb stores in-frame clones only, minus some. The data contain approximately 56,000 clones, approximately 81% of them singletons. Sequencing was performed on peripheral blood. The receptors were sampled from an elderly woman with acute or convalescent COVID-19.

The V and J genes are TRBV4-1 and TRBJ1-1; D gene unclear. Germline V gene sequence: CDR1 MGHRA, CDR2 YSYEKL. The CDR3 covers 14 residues. V was trimmed by 0 bases and J by 1 base, leaving 6 bases between them. The CDR3 region is CASSQDLKNTEAFF. In DNA form, the CDR3 reads TGCGCCAGCAGCCAAGATCTAAAGAACACTGAAGCTTTCTTT.

This clone came up many times. The chain carries TRBV21-1 and TRBJ1-2. TRBV21-1 is designated a pseudogene. The CDR3 totals 17 residues. This CDR3 is CASSKGTRAATNYGYTF. The CDR3 coding sequence is TGTGCCAGCAGCAAAGGGACTCGAGCAGCGACTAACTATGGCTACACCTTC.

The chain recombines TRBV9 with TRBJ2-3; D is possibly TRBD2 (7 bases). The CDR3 sequence is 16 residues long. Germline CDR1 reads SGDLS; CDR2 reads YYNGEE. The V end lost 3 bases, the J end lost 1 base, and 15 bases lay between the germline ends. The CDR3 here is CASSAGGPTRTDTQYF. In DNA, the CDR3 is TGTGCCAGCAGCGCCGGGGGGCCTACCCGCACAGATACGCAGTATTTT.

The chain recombines TRBV27 with TRBJ2-1; 9 nucleotides line up with TRBD2. Trimming took 8 bases from V and 8 from J; bases not matched to a gene: 16. This CDR3 region has 16 residues. CDR1 is MNHEY, CDR2 SMNVEV, per germline (reference sequence). The CDR3: CASGHNGRGGAHEQFF. CDR3 bases: TGTGCCAGCGGACACAACGGCCGCGGGGGGGCCCATGAGCAGTTCTTC.

V usage is TRBV27 and J usage is TRBJ1-1; D gene ambiguous. Trimming pared 0 bases from V and 1 base from J, leaving 6 bases between. This CDR3 spans 14 amino acids. The germline gives CDR1 MNHEY, CDR2 SMNVEV (reference sequence). The CDR3 spells CASSLSSRNTEAFF. The CDR3 coding sequence is TGTGCCAGCAGTTTATCGAGTAGGAACACTGAAGCTTTCTTT.

V usage is TRBV5-1 and J usage is TRBJ2-7; tentatively, D is TRBD1 (5 bases). Germline V CDR1 and CDR2: SGHRS, YFSETQ. The CDR3 is 15 amino acids. The V and J ends lost 5 bases and 0 bases respectively, with 15 bases between them. CDR3 region: CASSLTASSSYEQYF. CDR3 bases: TGCGCCAGCAGTTTGACAGCTTCGAGCTCCTACGAGCAGTACTTC.

The V gene is TRBV6-1, the J gene TRBJ2-1; a possible D gene is TRBD1 (5 bases). There are 16 residues in the CDR3. Trimming shortened V by 2 bases and J by 3 bases, and 14 bases separated the two germline ends. CDR1 is MNHNS and CDR2 is SASEGT in the germline V gene. The CDR3 region has the DNA TGTGCCAGCAGTGAAAAGGAAGACAGATTCTACAATGAGCAGTTCTTC. Amino acid sequence: CASSEKEDRFYNEQFF.

The chain has TRBV3-1 (or the pseudogene TRBV3-2) and TRBJ2-7, with 8 bases that match TRBD2. Unmatched junction bases numbered 9, after V lost 1 base and J lost 4 bases. Germline assignment: CDR1 LGHDT and CDR2 YNNKEL (reference sequence). The length of the CDR3 is 16 residues. The CDR3 loop is CASSQGPPGGAYEQYF. The CDR3 DNA is TGTGCCAGCAGCCAAGGCCCTCCCGGGGGGGCTTACGAGCAGTACTTC.

The gene calls are TRBV5-4 and TRBJ2-3; a possible D gene is TRBD2 (6 bases). This CDR3 has 15 amino acids. Trimming stripped 3 bases from V and 2 bases from J, with 13 bases between. Per germline, CDR1 SGHNT and CDR2 YYREEE (reference sequence). CDR3 bases: TGTGCCAGCAGCTCAGCAGGGACTGCCACAGATACGCAGTATTTT. The encoded protein is CASSSAGTATDTQYF.

The rearrangement uses TRBV5-1 and TRBJ1-4, with no clear D. The CDR3 is 15 residues long. V was clipped by 3 bases and J by 3 bases, with 12 bases between them. Germline loops: CDR1 SGHRS, CDR2 YFSETQ. CDR3 sequence (DNA): TGCGCCAGCAGCTCCTGGGGAGCGGCTAATGAAAAACTGTTTTTT. Translation gives CASSSWGAANEKLFF.

The rearrangement joins TRBV5-4 to TRBJ2-7; TRBD1 agrees at 10 bases. CDR1 and CDR2 from the germline V gene are SGHNT and YYREEE (reference sequence). J lost 5 bases, V lost 4 bases, and 12 bases had no gene match. The CDR3 is 16 amino acids. CDR3 protein: CASSARGRDRGHEQYF. The CDR3, as DNA: TGTGCCAGCAGCGCCAGGGGCCGGGACAGGGGCCACGAGCAGTACTTC.

This clone turned up a few times. The chain carries TRBV2 and TRBJ1-2; D unresolved. The CDR3 sequence is 11 residues long. Germline CDR1 and CDR2: SNHLY and FYNNEI. Deletions cut 7 bases from V and 10 bases from J, with 13 bases between. CDR3 sequence (DNA): TGTGCCAGCAACCGAAACTCCCCCTACACCTTC. The encoded protein is CASNRNSPYTF.

This sequence joins TRBV30 and TRBJ1-1; D is unresolved. Germline CDR1 and CDR2: GTSNPN and SVGIG (reference sequence). CDR3 length: 13 amino acids. Trimming removed 3 bases at V and 0 bases at J, with 8 bases between. Written as DNA, the CDR3 is TGTGCCTGGAGGGTAGCTATGAACACTGAAGCTTTCTTT. This codes for CAWRVAMNTEAFF.

The V and J genes are TRBV11-2 and TRBJ1-6; 7 nucleotides match TRBD1. The ends lost 0 bases at V and 0 bases at J; junction bases unmatched: 11. CDR1 is SGHAT, CDR2 FQNNGV, per germline. This CDR3 comprises 20 residues. DNA for the CDR3: TGTGCCAGCAGCTTAGATGGGTGGGCGGGACAGCGCTCCTATAATTCACCCCTCCACTTT. It yields the protein CASSLDGWAGQRSYNSPLHF.

The chain is built from TRBV5-6 and TRBJ1-4; TRBD1 matches 10 bases. This CDR3 is built from 14 residues. The J segment lost 8 bases and the V segment lost 5 bases, leaving 6 bases of the junction unmatched. The germline gives CDR1 SGHDT, CDR2 YYEEEE. The CDR3 reads CASSTRTGGEKLFF. CDR3 coding DNA: TGTGCCAGCAGTACACGGACAGGGGGGGAAAAACTGTTTTTT.

This sequence joins TRBV19 and TRBJ2-1; 7 bases are a match to TRBD1. The CDR3 has 14 amino acids. Germline values: CDR1 LNHDA, CDR2 SQIVND (reference sequence). The junction had 7 bases not matched to a gene; V was cut back by 6 bases and J by 5 bases. The CDR3 DNA reads as TGTGCCAGTAGACTTGACAGGGCCCACAATGAGCAGTTCTTC. This encodes CASRLDRAHNEQFF.

The rearrangement links TRBV30 to TRBJ2-7; TRBD1 agrees at 9 bases. Per germline, CDR1 GTSNPN and CDR2 SVGIG (reference sequence). The trim removed 5 bases at V and 7 bases at J, leaving 9 bases unmatched. The CDR3 is 13 residues long. Here the CDR3 reads CAWAGQGSLEQYF. DNA for the CDR3: TGTGCCTGGGCAGGACAGGGGTCTCTTGAGCAGTACTTC.

The chain carries TRBV15 and TRBJ1-5; D ambiguous. This CDR3 is 15 amino acids long. The germline V gene has CDR1 LNHNV and CDR2 YYDKDF (reference sequence). V was pared by 0 bases and J by 4 bases, with 10 bases between. This CDR3 reads CATSRDFGENQPQHF. CDR3 bases: TGTGCCACCAGCAGAGATTTTGGGGAGAATCAGCCCCAGCATTTT.

The chain uses TRBV21-1 and TRBJ2-5; the tabulated D call, TRBD1, remains unverified against the DNA. TRBV21-1 is labeled a pseudogene. There are 15 residues in the CDR3. The DNA for the CDR3 is TGTGCCAGCAGCACCAGCAGGGCGGAGAGAGAGACCCAGTACTTC. Its protein is CASSTSRAERETQYF.

This chain links TRBV4-2 with TRBJ1-5, with TRBD1 identical over 7 bases. J was trimmed by 6 bases and V by 0 bases; bases with no gene match: 11. The CDR3 covers 17 residues. Germline lookup yields CDR1 LGHNA and CDR2 YNFKEQ. CDR3 in DNA: TGTGCCAGCAGCCAAGATCCGGTCAGGGGGTTTAGTCAGCCCCAGCATTTT. Protein: CASSQDPVRGFSQPQHF.

V usage is TRBV3-1 (or the pseudogene TRBV3-2) and J usage is TRBJ1-2; tentative D call: TRBD1 (5 bases). In germline, CDR1 is LGHDT, CDR2 YNNKEL (reference sequence). V was shortened by 4 bases and J by 8 bases, with 8 bases between the two germline ends. The CDR3 spans 11 residues. This chain's CDR3 is CASSPGGGYTF. The DNA for the CDR3 is TGTGCCAGCAGCCCGGGGGGGGGCTACACCTTC.

This sequence joins TRBV13 and TRBJ1-1; possible D gene TRBD1, 6 bases. The germline gives CDR1 PRHDT, CDR2 FYEKMQ (reference sequence). The CDR3 sequence is 15 residues long. Between the trimmed V and J ends, which lost 0 bases and 1 base, there was a span of 9 bases. Here the CDR3 DNA reads TGTGCCAGCAGCTTAGGAGGGACACCGAACACTGAAGCTTTCTTT. Translating gives CASSLGGTPNTEAFF.

The chain links TRBV7-9 to TRBJ2-1; 12 bases align to TRBD1. The CDR3 spans 15 residues. Looked up from germline, CDR1 is SEHNR and CDR2 is FQNEAQ (reference sequence). The J segment lost 8 bases and the V segment lost 4 bases, leaving 6 bases of the junction unmatched. The CDR3: CASSSGTGGQDEQFF. The CDR3 region has the DNA TGTGCCAGCAGCTCCGGGACAGGGGGCCAGGATGAGCAGTTCTTC.

The chain employs TRBV10-2 and TRBJ1-1; 7 bases map to TRBD1. Germline assignment: CDR1 WSHSY and CDR2 SAAADI. The CDR3 contains 13 residues. V was clipped by 8 bases and J by 1 base; unmatched bases: 4. This CDR3 is CASWGTENTEAFF. In DNA, the CDR3 is TGCGCCAGCTGGGGGACAGAGAACACTGAAGCTTTCTTT.

This chain uses TRBV10-3 with TRBJ1-1, with 10 positions matching TRBD1. Germline CDR1 ENHRY, CDR2 SYGVKD. V shed 3 bases, J shed 6 bases, and the junction held 7 bases outside the gene matches. The CDR3 has 15 residues. The CDR3 region is CAISELDRGRAEAFF. In DNA, the CDR3 is TGTGCCATCAGTGAATTGGACAGGGGGAGGGCTGAAGCTTTCTTT.

This clone was seen only once. This chain uses TRBV7-9 with TRBJ2-1, with a tentative D call TRBD1 (7 bases). CDR3 length: 15 amino acids. Germline V gene lookup returns CDR1 SEHNR and CDR2 FQNEAQ (reference sequence). Trimming removed 5 bases from V and 2 bases from J, with 13 bases in between. CDR3 nucleotides: TGTGCCAGCAGCCGACAGGGAGGAACCTACAATGAGCAGTTCTTC. Residues: CASSRQGGTYNEQFF.

V usage is TRBV7-2 and J usage is TRBJ2-1; the D gene is possibly TRBD2 (6 bases). The V gene's germline CDR1 is SGHTA and CDR2 FQGNSA. The V and J ends lost 0 bases and 4 bases respectively, with 10 bases between them. The CDR3 consists of 15 residues. CDR3 DNA: TGTGCCAGCAGCTTAGCGCGCGGACTATACAATGAGCAGTTCTTC. It translates to CASSLARGLYNEQFF.